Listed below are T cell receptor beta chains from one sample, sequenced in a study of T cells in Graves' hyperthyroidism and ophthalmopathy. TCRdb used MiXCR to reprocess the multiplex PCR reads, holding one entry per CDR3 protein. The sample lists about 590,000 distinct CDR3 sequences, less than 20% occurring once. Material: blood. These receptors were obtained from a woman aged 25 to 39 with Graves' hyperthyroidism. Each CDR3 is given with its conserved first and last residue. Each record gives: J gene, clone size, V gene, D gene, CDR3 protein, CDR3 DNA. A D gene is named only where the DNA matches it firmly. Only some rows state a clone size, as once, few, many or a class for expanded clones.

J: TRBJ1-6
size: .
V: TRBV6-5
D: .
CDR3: CASNSPRGGDSPLHF
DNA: TGTGCCAGCAATTCCCCACGGGGGGGCGATTCACCCCTCCACTTT

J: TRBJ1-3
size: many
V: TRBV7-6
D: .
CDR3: CASSLGAIGNTIYF
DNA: TGTGCCAGCAGCTTAGGGGCGATTGGAAACACCATATATTTT

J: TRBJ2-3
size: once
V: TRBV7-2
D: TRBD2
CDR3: CASSSASGRMSDTQYF
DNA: TGTGCCAGCAGCTCGGCTAGCGGGAGGATGTCAGATACGCAGTATTTT

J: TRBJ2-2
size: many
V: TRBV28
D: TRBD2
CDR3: CAVSVRGRESTGELFF
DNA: TGTGCCGTTTCAGTGAGAGGGCGGGAGAGCACCGGGGAGCTGTTTTTT

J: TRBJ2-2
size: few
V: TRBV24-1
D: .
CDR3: CATSDNRNTGELFF
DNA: TGTGCCACCAGTGACAACAGGAACACCGGGGAGCTGTTTTTT

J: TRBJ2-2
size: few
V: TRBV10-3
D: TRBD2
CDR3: CAISEGAGDTGELFF
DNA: TGTGCCATCAGTGAGGGGGCGGGAGATACCGGGGAGCTGTTTTTT

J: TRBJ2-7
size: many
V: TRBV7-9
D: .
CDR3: CASNTGESEQYF
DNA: TGTGCCAGCAACACGGGAGAATCCGAGCAGTACTTC

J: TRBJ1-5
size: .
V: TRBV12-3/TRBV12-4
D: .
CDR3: CASTLWGNNQPQHF
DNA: TGTGCCAGCACCTTGTGGGGAAACAATCAGCCCCAGCATTTT

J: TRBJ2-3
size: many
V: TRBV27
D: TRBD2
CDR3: CASSSRDSGRADTQYF
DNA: TGTGCCAGCAGTTCCCGGGATAGCGGGAGAGCAGATACGCAGTATTTT

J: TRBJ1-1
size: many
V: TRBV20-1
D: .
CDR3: CSARSGSVRDTEAFF
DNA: TGCAGTGCTAGGTCCGGGTCCGTACGGGACACTGAAGCTTTCTTT

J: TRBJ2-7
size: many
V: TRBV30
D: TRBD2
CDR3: CATSRTSLGEQYF
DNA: TGTGCCACCTCCCGGACTAGCCTAGGGGAGCAGTACTTC

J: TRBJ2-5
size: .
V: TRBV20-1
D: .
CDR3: CSAGGGAGTQYF
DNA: TGCAGTGCGGGGGGCGGGGCCGGGACCCAGTACTTC

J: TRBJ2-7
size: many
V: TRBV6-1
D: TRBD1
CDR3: CASSTLQGNPYEQYF
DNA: TGTGCCAGCAGTACCTTACAGGGGAACCCGTACGAGCAGTACTTC

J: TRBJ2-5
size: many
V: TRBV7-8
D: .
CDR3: CASSSTVFPAVSQETQYF
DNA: TGTGCCAGCAGCAGCACAGTATTCCCGGCAGTGTCGCAAGAGACCCAGTACTTC

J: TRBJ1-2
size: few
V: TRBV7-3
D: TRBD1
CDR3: CASSPRPGQGAGYYNGYTF
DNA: TGTGCCAGCAGCCCGAGACCGGGACAGGGGGCCGGGTACTATAATGGCTACACCTTC

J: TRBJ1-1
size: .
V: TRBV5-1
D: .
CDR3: CASSLDGYMNTEAFF
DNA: TGCGCCAGCAGCTTGGACGGGTACATGAACACTGAAGCTTTCTTT

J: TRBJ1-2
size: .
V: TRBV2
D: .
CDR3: CASKVNYGYTF
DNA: TGTGCCAGCAAAGTTAACTATGGCTACACCTTC

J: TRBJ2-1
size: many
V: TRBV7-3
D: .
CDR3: CASSAQGTEQFF
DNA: TGTGCCAGCAGCGCTCAGGGGACTGAGCAGTTCTTC

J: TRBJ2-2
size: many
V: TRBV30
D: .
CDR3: CAWSESGAGELFF
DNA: TGTGCCTGGAGTGAGTCGGGAGCGGGGGAGCTGTTTTTT

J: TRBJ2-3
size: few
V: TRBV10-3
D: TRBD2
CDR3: CAIRGLAGDTDTQYF
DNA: TGTGCCATCAGGGGACTAGCGGGGGACACAGATACGCAGTATTTT

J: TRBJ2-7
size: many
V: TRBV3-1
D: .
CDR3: CASSPQSGTTYEQYF
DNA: TGTGCCAGCAGCCCACAAAGCGGAACCACCTACGAGCAGTACTTC

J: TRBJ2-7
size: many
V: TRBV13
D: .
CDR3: CASSLALHYEQYF
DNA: TGTGCCAGCAGCTTAGCACTCCACTACGAGCAGTACTTC

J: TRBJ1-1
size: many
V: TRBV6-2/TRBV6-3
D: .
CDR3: CASSYSMDSGPVNTEAFF
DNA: TGTGCCAGCAGTTACTCGATGGATTCGGGGCCCGTCAACACTGAAGCTTTCTTT

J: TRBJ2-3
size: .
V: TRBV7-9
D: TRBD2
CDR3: CASSSSDAVAGPYTQYF
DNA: TGTGCCAGCAGCTCGTCCGACGCTGTAGCGGGCCCGTATACGCAGTATTTT